The 8 T cell receptor beta chains reported below all come from one sample, sequenced in a study of cytomegalovirus exposure and HLA in healthy donors. Vbeta (60) and Jbeta (13) primers were used in the PCR. TCRdb's table, derived via immunoSEQ multiplex PCR, lists solely in-frame clones and lacks some. Listed are about 77,000 clones; roughly 15% falls within the top ten. The material sequenced was PBMCs. The receptors originated from a man aged 50-60 years in good health and CMV-seropositive.

V and J are TRBV7-9 and TRBJ1-2; 7 nucleotides match TRBD1. Trimming cost V 5 bases and J 6 bases; bases outside gene matches: 3. Germline V gene data show CDR1 as SEHNR and CDR2 as FQNEAQ (reference sequence). This CDR3 has 12 residues. The CDR3 nucleotides are TGTGCCAGCAGCCCTACAGGGGATGGCTACACCTTC. Translation: CASSPTGDGYTF.

CDR3 protein: CASSRGWGNQPQHF. The CDR3 DNA is TGTGCCAGCAGTCGCGGTTGGGGCAATCAGCCCCAGCATTTT. The V and J genes are TRBV27 and TRBJ1-5; D uncertain. Germline V gene lookup returns CDR1 MNHEY and CDR2 SMNVEV (reference sequence). The length of the CDR3 is 14 residues. V was trimmed by 5 bases and J by 2 bases, leaving 10 bases between them.

The rearrangement links TRBV4-1 to TRBJ2-3, with TRBD2 matching over 7 bases. The CDR3 is 17 residues long. With 0 bases clipped from V and 3 bases from J, the junction kept 9 bases outside the gene matches. The V gene's germline CDR1 is MGHRA and CDR2 YSYEKL. DNA for the CDR3: TGCGCCAGCAGCCAAGATGCGAGGACTAGAATGACAGATACGCAGTATTTT. Translation: CASSQDARTRMTDTQYF.

The CDR3 region is CASSPATGDSHNEQFF. The CDR3, as DNA: TGTGCCAGCTCACCGGCCACAGGGGACTCTCACAATGAGCAGTTCTTC. This chain joins TRBV18 and TRBJ2-1, with a tentative D call TRBD1 (7 bases). Germline V gene data show CDR1 as KGHSH and CDR2 as LQKENI. The CDR3 runs 16 residues. The V gene lost 3 bases and the J gene lost 5 bases, with 17 bases spanning the gap.

The rearrangement links TRBV27 to TRBJ1-5; D perhaps matches TRBD1 (6 bases). Trimming removed 6 bases at V and 3 bases at J, with 9 bases between. This CDR3 is 13 amino acids long. Germline V gene lookup returns CDR1 MNHEY and CDR2 SMNVEV (reference sequence). CDR3 DNA: TGTGCCAGCAGGGACAGTCTCAATCAGCCCCAGCATTTT. This translates into CASRDSLNQPQHF.

Concerning this clone itself: Distinct nucleotide sequences in the sample also encode this CDR3. This chain joins TRBV28 and TRBJ1-2; TRBD1 is a possible D gene (6 bases). CDR3 length: 14 amino acids. Germline V gene data show CDR1 as MDHEN and CDR2 as SYDVKM. V was shortened by 7 bases and J by 4 bases, with 16 bases between the two germline ends. The CDR3 region is CASTPGGAVYGYTF. As DNA, the CDR3 is TGTGCCAGCACCCCGGGGGGGGCTGTCTATGGCTACACCTTC.

The chain joins TRBV5-1 to TRBJ1-4; D uncertain. The germline V gene has CDR1 SGHRS and CDR2 YFSETQ. Trimming took 0 bases from V and 1 from J, leaving 10 bases between them. This CDR3 contains 16 residues. The CDR3 DNA sequence: TGCGCCAGCAGCTTGGAGCAGAGGAGAACTAATGAAAAACTGTTTTTT. It translates to CASSLEQRRTNEKLFF.

The gene calls are TRBV4-1 and TRBJ2-5, with D tentatively TRBD2 (6 bases). Germline CDR1 reads MGHRA; CDR2 reads YSYEKL. The V and J ends lost 4 bases and 5 bases respectively, with 17 bases between them. The CDR3 loop spans 15 amino acids. CDR3 bases: TGCGCCAGCAGCCCGGTGGGGGGAGACGGGGAGACCCAGTACTTC. Translated, it gives CASSPVGGDGETQYF.